The 13 T cell receptor beta chains in this list originate from one sample, sequenced in a study of regulatory T cells in long-lasting Graves disease. The TCR beta library used iRepertoire HTBI primers with Arm-PCR amplification of CDR3. Each CDR3 protein is one row after TCRdb ran MiXCR on the multiplex PCR reads. The sample holds 300,000 to 400,000 distinct CDR3 sequences, around 17% seen once. Time point indicated: newly diagnosed GD, antithyroid drugs for less than 3 months. There was RNA extracted from PBMCs, and the TCR library was made from it. This same sample was also taken into another study, of T cells in Graves' hyperthyroidism and ophthalmopathy.

Here the sequenced sample was peripheral blood mononuclear cells (PBMCs), taken at new diagnosis, from a patient treated with antithyroid drugs. The receptor set was obtained from a man aged 40-50 years with Graves disease.

This clonotype turned up a few times. The genes are TRBV5-8 and TRBJ2-7; 9 nucleotides match TRBD2. This CDR3 is 17 amino acids long. Losses at the gene ends were 0 bases for V and 6 bases for J; bases not matched to a gene: 13. Germline V gene data show CDR1 as SGHTS and CDR2 as YDEGEE. The CDR3 DNA reads as TGTGCCAGCAGCTTGGTTGTGACTAGCGGACCGCCTGGCGAGCAGTACTTC. It specifies CASSLVVTSGPPGEQYF.

In this sample, this clonotype turned up many times. The rearrangement links TRBV2 to TRBJ2-2, with TRBD1 matching 7 bases. Looked up from germline, CDR1 is SNHLY and CDR2 is FYNNEI. CDR3 size: 14 residues. Losses at the gene ends were 6 bases for V and 0 bases for J; bases not matched to a gene: 1. Written as DNA, the CDR3 is TGTGCCAGCAGGGGACAGTCGAACACCGGGGAGCTGTTTTTT. Its protein product is CASRGQSNTGELFF.

This clonotype was counted many times. CDR3 DNA sequence: TGCGCCAGCAGCTTCGCTTTCGGATCGGTCGAGCAGTACTTC. This codes for CASSFAFGSVEQYF. V and J are TRBV5-1 and TRBJ2-7; D remains unclear. Trimming removed 2 bases from V and 6 bases from J, with 15 bases in between. The germline V gene encodes CDR1 SGHRS and CDR2 YFSETQ. The CDR3 runs 14 residues.

This clonotype was seen at least ten times. This rearrangement joins TRBV7-9 to TRBJ2-7; the D gene is possibly TRBD1 (6 bases). CDR1 is SEHNR, CDR2 FQNEAQ, per germline (reference sequence). V dropped 1 base and J dropped 6 bases, with 13 bases sitting between them. This CDR3 spans 14 amino acids. CDR3: CASSLGRGDGEQYF. For the CDR3, the DNA is TGTGCCAGCAGCTTAGGCAGGGGAGATGGCGAGCAGTACTTC.

In its sample, this clonotype was seen many times. The CDR3: CASSLPGPSSYEQYF. The CDR3 nucleotides read TGTGCCAGCAGCCTACCGGGACCGAGCTCCTACGAGCAGTACTTC. The chain links TRBV28 to TRBJ2-7; either TRBD1 or TRBD2 may supply D (5 bases each). Germline assignment: CDR1 MDHEN and CDR2 SYDVKM. This CDR3 has 15 amino acids. With 6 bases removed from V and 0 bases from J, the gap between germline ends came to 15 bases.

The CDR3 spells CAWIGQGRNYGYTF. The CDR3 coding sequence is TGTGCCTGGATAGGACAGGGGAGAAACTATGGCTACACCTTC. The chain recombines TRBV30 with TRBJ1-2; 9 nucleotides match TRBD1. Germline V gene lookup returns CDR1 GTSNPN and CDR2 SVGIG (reference sequence). The CDR3 spans 14 residues. The V and J ends lost 4 bases and 2 bases, in that order; junction bases with no gene match: 5.

This clonotype has ten or more counts. V gene TRBV5-1 combines with J gene TRBJ1-4; D ambiguous. The V gene's germline CDR1 is SGHRS and CDR2 YFSETQ. The CDR3 length is 17 residues. Trimming took off 0 bases at V and 8 bases at J, with 20 bases between the two ends. DNA for the CDR3: TGCGCCAGCAGCTTGGGGACCATCTGGATCAGACGCGAAAAACTGTTTTTT. Its translation: CASSLGTIWIRREKLFF.

This clonotype was observed at least ten times. The chain carries TRBV29-1 and TRBJ2-3, with TRBD1 as a possible D gene (6 bases). Germline V gene sequence: CDR1 SQVTM, CDR2 ANQGSEA. This CDR3 is built from 13 residues. Trimming took 7 bases from V and 0 from J, leaving 11 bases between them. The CDR3 loop reads CSAETGSTDTQYF. The CDR3 DNA reads as TGCAGCGCGGAGACAGGTAGCACAGATACGCAGTATTTT.

V gene TRBV30 combines with J gene TRBJ2-3, with D possibly matching TRBD1 (6 bases). Germline values: CDR1 GTSNPN, CDR2 SVGIG (reference sequence). The CDR3 consists of 14 residues. V lost 8 bases to trimming and J lost 0 bases, with 15 bases between them. The CDR3 DNA is TGTGCCCGGACCGGGACAATTAGCACAGATACGCAGTATTTT. It codes for CARTGTISTDTQYF.

This clonotype was found many times. The rearrangement uses TRBV28 and TRBJ1-6; 9 bases align to TRBD1. With 7 bases clipped from V and 10 bases from J, the junction kept 11 bases outside the gene matches. The CDR3 runs 15 residues. CDR1 is MDHEN and CDR2 is SYDVKM in the germline V gene. The CDR3 DNA sequence: TGTGCCAGCACCATCCCCGGGACAGGGAAATCACCCCTCCACTTT. Its protein product is CASTIPGTGKSPLHF.

This clonotype was detected a few times. The rearrangement links TRBV9 to TRBJ2-3; D remains unclear. The germline V gene has CDR1 SGDLS and CDR2 YYNGEE. The V end was cut by 0 bases, the J end by 7 bases, with 15 bases between. The CDR3 sequence is 15 residues long. This chain's CDR3 is CASSVATTLGNTQYF. CDR3 nucleotide sequence: TGTGCCAGCAGCGTAGCTACTACACTGGGGAATACGCAGTATTTT.

This clonotype was seen more than once but under ten times. The chain employs TRBV18 and TRBJ1-6; 7 bases fit TRBD1. The CDR3 sequence is 16 residues long. The V and J ends lost 2 bases and 9 bases, in that order; junction bases with no gene match: 10. CDR1 is KGHSH and CDR2 is LQKENI in the germline V gene. CDR3 in DNA: TGTGCCAGCTCACCAAGGGGGCCGGACCTTAGTTCACCCCTCCACTTT. Protein: CASSPRGPDLSSPLHF.

The chain carries TRBV12-3 or TRBV12-4 and TRBJ2-5; 10 nucleotides agree with TRBD2. The CDR3 loop spans 15 amino acids. J lost 2 bases, V lost 3 bases, and 3 bases had no gene match. CDR3 loop: CASSFTSGVQETQYF. The CDR3, as DNA: TGTGCCAGCAGTTTTACTAGCGGGGTACAAGAGACCCAGTACTTC.